These 20 T cell receptor beta chains were all obtained from the same sample, sequenced in a study. For sequencing, an Illumina MiSeq was employed. TCRdb trimmed the raw reads at Q25, called clones with MiXCR and kept productive beta chains. Merged by CDR3 protein, the rows form single entries marked with the most common genes and DNA. The sample records about 4,100 distinct CDR3 sequences, roughly a tenth of which are singletons. The top ten constitute approximately 13% of the sample. Specimen: CD4+ T cells from synovial fluid. These receptors all stem from a human donor with rheumatoid arthritis.

The rearrangement joins TRBV9 to TRBJ2-2, with D perhaps TRBD2 (5 bases). From germline, CDR1 is SGDLS and CDR2 YYNGEE. The CDR3 is made up of 13 amino acids. With 9 bases removed from V and 2 bases from J, the gap between germline ends came to 11 bases. CDR3 sequence reads: CATRTHNTGELFF. CDR3 nucleotides: TGTGCCACCCGGACTCACAACACCGGGGAGCTGTTTTTT.

This clonotype appeared many times. V is TRBV6-1 and J is TRBJ2-7; possibly TRBD2 for D (5 bases). The length of the CDR3 is 15 residues. The V gene's germline CDR1 is MNHNS and CDR2 SASEGT. Deletions cut 4 bases from V and 2 bases from J, with 15 bases between. The CDR3 nucleotides are TGTGCCAGCAGTGGGGAGACACTCGGACCCTACGAGCAGTACTTC. This encodes CASSGETLGPYEQYF.

Ten or more counts support this clonotype. This chain connects TRBV28 to TRBJ2-5; TRBD2 aligns across 8 bases. CDR3 size: 16 residues. The germline V gene has CDR1 MDHEN and CDR2 SYDVKM. Trimming at V came to 1 base and at J to 5 bases, leaving 9 bases not matched to a gene. In nucleotides, the CDR3 is TGTGCCAGCAGTTTATATGGCTCCCGGGGGGGCGAGACCCAGTACTTC. Translating it yields CASSLYGSRGGETQYF.

By proportion, this clonotype is medium-sized (0.01 to 0.1%). The V gene is TRBV7-2, the J gene TRBJ1-1; D not resolved. Germline V gene sequence: CDR1 SGHTA, CDR2 FQGNSA. The CDR3 length is 12 residues. V was clipped by 3 bases and J by 8 bases, with 10 bases between them. DNA for the CDR3: TGTGCCAGCAGCTTGTTGACCACGGAAGCTTTCTTT. It yields the protein CASSLLTTEAFF.

This clonotype is categorized as medium-sized (0.01 to 0.1%). V gene TRBV30 combines with J gene TRBJ1-6, with D unresolved. The CDR3 is 15 amino acids. The germline V gene has CDR1 GTSNPN and CDR2 SVGIG (reference sequence). The ends were cut back, 2 bases at V and 5 bases at J, with 13 bases in the middle. The CDR3 sequence is CAWSSGRTNNSPLHF. CDR3 sequence (DNA): TGTGCCTGGAGTTCAGGCAGGACCAATAATTCACCCCTCCACTTT.

Sample share makes this clonotype medium-sized. The V call is TRBV20-1, the J call TRBJ2-7, with no clear D. The CDR3 loop spans 13 amino acids. Germline CDR1 is DFQATT and CDR2 is SNEGSKA (reference sequence). Trimming removed 3 bases from V and 9 bases from J, with 18 bases in between. CDR3 DNA: TGCAGTGCTAGCCAGCGAACATCATTGAGGCAGTACTTC. As protein: CSASQRTSLRQYF.

To note about this clonotype: Since a far larger clone is one base different, this is likely a read error. This sequence joins TRBV7-2 and TRBJ2-1; TRBD2 agrees at 10 bases. CDR1 and CDR2 from the germline V gene are SGHTA and FQGNSA. Trimming took 5 bases from V and 10 from J; bases not matched to a gene: 11. The CDR3 spans 15 residues. The CDR3 sequence is CASSRLAGGTYEQFF. In DNA, the CDR3 is TGTGCCAGCAGCCGATTAGCGGGAGGAACCTACGAGCAGTTCTTC.

In its sample, this clonotype was seen a few times. J is TRBJ2-7 and V is TRBV3-1; no clear D. This CDR3 has 11 amino acids. V lost 6 bases and J lost 4, with 7 bases in between. Germline CDR1 reads LGHDT; CDR2 reads YNNKEL (reference sequence). The CDR3 spells CASSLGYEQYF. DNA of the CDR3: TGTGCCAGCAGTCTCGGGTACGAGCAGTACTTC.

This clonotype is medium-sized (0.01 to 0.1%) in the sample. This chain links TRBV7-2 with TRBJ2-3, with D uncertain. Trimming removed 5 bases at V and 0 bases at J, with 9 bases between. The CDR3 totals 14 residues. The germline V gene encodes CDR1 SGHTA and CDR2 FQGNSA. The CDR3 sequence is CASSPITSTDTQYF. In nucleotides, the CDR3 is TGTGCCAGCAGCCCGATAACTAGCACAGATACGCAGTATTTT.

In nucleotides, the CDR3 is TGTGCCAGCAGCGGACAGGGCTACGAGCAGTACTTC. Protein product: CASSGQGYEQYF. V is TRBV7-9 and J is TRBJ2-7, with 8 bases that match TRBD1. CDR3 size: 12 residues. Losses at the gene ends were 5 bases for V and 3 bases for J; bases not matched to a gene: 0. CDR1 is SEHNR and CDR2 is FQNEAQ in the germline V gene (reference sequence).

This clonotype was observed many times. The rearrangement links TRBV11-2 to TRBJ2-7, with a possible D match to TRBD1 (5 bases). Per the germline V gene, CDR1 is SGHAT and CDR2 is FQNNGV. CDR3 length: 13 residues. The germline V and J ends were trimmed by 2 bases and 4 bases, with 9 bases remaining between them. The CDR3 DNA reads TGTGCCAGCAGCTTAACTCGACAGTACGAGCAGTACTTC. Protein: CASSLTRQYEQYF.

Relative to its sample, this clonotype is medium-sized. The chain employs TRBV7-9 and TRBJ2-7; D possibly corresponds to TRBD2 (5 bases). The CDR3 runs to 12 residues. With 5 bases removed from V and 5 bases from J, the gap between germline ends came to 10 bases. Germline CDR1 reads SEHNR; CDR2 reads FQNEAQ (reference sequence). The CDR3 DNA reads as TGTGCCAGCAGCCTTATGCGGGACGAGCAGTACTTC. The encoded protein is CASSLMRDEQYF.

The table lists this clonotype with many counts. The chain links TRBV10-3 to TRBJ1-6; 7 nucleotides agree with TRBD1. The CDR3 is 11 residues long. V was clipped by 2 bases and J by 16 bases; unmatched bases: 2. Germline V gene sequence: CDR1 ENHRY, CDR2 SYGVKD. The CDR3 DNA sequence: TGTGCCATCAGTGAGGACAGGGAACTCCACTTT. It encodes CAISEDRELHF.

The rearrangement uses TRBV18 and TRBJ2-5, with 7 bases identical to TRBD1. This CDR3 region has 14 residues. The V gene end was trimmed by 4 bases and the J gene end by 3 bases; junction bases not matched to a gene: 5. CDR1 is KGHSH and CDR2 is LQKENI in the germline V gene. As DNA, the CDR3 is TGTGCCAGCTCACTCACAGGGGAAGAAGAGACCCAGTACTTC. Translation gives CASSLTGEEETQYF.

This clonotype was counted at least ten times. The chain has TRBV19 and TRBJ2-4, with a possible D match to TRBD1 (5 bases). Germline V lookup: CDR1 LNHDA, CDR2 SQIVND (reference sequence). CDR3 size: 13 residues. CDR3 nucleotide sequence: TGTTGTTCCGAGGACACTTACAAAAACATTCAGTACTTC. Translated: CCSEDTYKNIQYF.

This clonotype has more than one count but fewer than ten. This chain connects TRBV2 to TRBJ2-3; tentative D call: TRBD2 (6 bases). CDR1 SNHLY and CDR2 FYNNEI come from the germline V gene. This CDR3 is 15 amino acids long. V shed 4 bases and J shed 2 bases, with 13 bases lying between them. Here the CDR3 reads CASSASSEPTDTQYF. CDR3 coding DNA: TGTGCCAGCAGTGCGTCTAGCGAACCCACAGATACGCAGTATTTT.

This clonotype was seen at least ten times. This chain links TRBV7-9 with TRBJ2-1; 11 bases map to TRBD2. In germline, CDR1 is SEHNR, CDR2 FQNEAQ (reference sequence). The CDR3 covers 15 residues. Unmatched junction bases numbered 4, after V lost 6 bases and J lost 3 bases. CDR3 nucleotide sequence: TGTGCCAGCAGACCTACTAGCGGGAGCTACAATGAGCAGTTCTTC. Protein sequence: CASRPTSGSYNEQFF. The full variable domain, completed using reference TRBV7-9 and TRBJ2-1, is DTGVSQNPRHKITKRGQNVTFRCDPISEHNRLYWYRQTLGQGPEFLTYFQNEAQLEKSRLLSDRFSAERPKGSFSTLEIQRTEQGDSAMYLCASRPTSGSYNEQFFGPGTRLTVL.

This clonotype appeared a few times. V gene TRBV28 combines with J gene TRBJ2-7, with D unclear. CDR3 length: 12 residues. Germline loops: CDR1 MDHEN, CDR2 SYDVKM. V was trimmed by 5 bases and J by 1 base, leaving 6 bases between them. DNA of the CDR3: TGTGCCAGCAGTCCGCAATCCTACGAGCAGTACTTC. It codes for CASSPQSYEQYF.

This clonotype was observed at least ten times. This rearrangement joins TRBV11-2 to TRBJ2-2; tentative D call: TRBD1 (5 bases). The CDR3 has 19 amino acids. CDR1 and CDR2 from the germline V gene are SGHAT and FQNNGV. Trimming stripped 5 bases from V and 0 bases from J, with 22 bases between. The CDR3: CASSPHGRLGQPNTGELFF. In nucleotides, the CDR3 is TGTGCCAGCAGCCCTCATGGTCGGTTGGGGCAACCGAACACCGGGGAGCTGTTTTTT.

This clonotype occurred many times. The chain employs TRBV20-1 and TRBJ2-1; TRBD1 or TRBD2 may be the D gene (6 bases each). This CDR3 is built from 15 residues. The V end lost 4 bases, the J end lost 6 bases, and 19 bases lay between the germline ends. The V gene's germline CDR1 is DFQATT and CDR2 SNEGSKA (reference sequence). The CDR3 is CSAIRFTGAGNEQFF. CDR3 sequence (DNA): TGCAGTGCTATCCGTTTCACGGGGGCCGGCAATGAGCAGTTCTTC.